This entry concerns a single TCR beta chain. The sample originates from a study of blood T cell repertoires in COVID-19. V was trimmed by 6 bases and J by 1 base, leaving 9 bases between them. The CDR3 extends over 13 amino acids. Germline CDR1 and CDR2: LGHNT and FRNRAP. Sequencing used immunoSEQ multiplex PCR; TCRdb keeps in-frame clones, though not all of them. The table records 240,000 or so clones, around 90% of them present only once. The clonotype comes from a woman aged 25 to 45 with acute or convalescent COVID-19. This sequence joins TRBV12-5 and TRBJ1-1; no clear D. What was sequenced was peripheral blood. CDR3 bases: TGTGCTAGTGGCCCCTCAGGGAACACTGAAGCTTTCTTT. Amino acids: CASGPSGNTEAFF.